This T cell receptor (beta chain) appears in the sequencing data of a study of T cell changes during pregnancy in multiple sclerosis. Libraries were prepared by immunoSEQ multiplex PCR; TCRdb keeps only in-frame clonotypes and omits some of them. Found here are under 65,000 clones, 93% of them singletons; the top ten hold about 2.5%. This CDR3 has 13 residues. Germline V gives CDR1 SQVTM, CDR2 ANQGSEA. J lost 10 bases, V lost 1 base, and 7 bases had no gene match. The receptor was derived from a female donor with multiple sclerosis, enrolled in a pregnancy study. The chain employs TRBV29-1 and TRBJ2-1, with 7 bases aligning to TRBD2. The sample was CD8+ T cells from peripheral blood mononuclear cells, taken in the third trimester of pregnancy. Written as DNA, the CDR3 is TGCAGCGTTGAAGGTCCGGGGCGGGAGGAGCAGTTCTTC. This translates into CSVEGPGREEQFF.